This T cell receptor beta chain derives from a study of cytomegalovirus exposure and HLA in healthy donors. Findings and limits, study-wide: With later analysis, a missense DCLRE1C variant became linked to TCR beta V- and J-gene trimming. The authors enumerated around 150 TCR beta chains as linked to cytomegalovirus.

As to this clone: Its antigen is not known. At one end, the junction sequence differs from germline, possibly due to a read error.

In the PCR, 60 Vbeta and 13 Jbeta primers were used. Clones were sequenced by immunoSEQ multiplex PCR, and TCRdb holds only the in-frame ones, with some missing. Among 200,000 to 250,000 clones, roughly four fifths were seen once, and the ten largest hold roughly 1.3%. Germline lookup yields CDR1 LNHNV and CDR2 YYDKDF (reference sequence). The length of the CDR3 is 14 residues. The source of this sequence is a girl aged 5 to 17 in good health and CMV-seronegative. The J gene is TRBJ1-3, the V gene TRBV15; D unresolved. Sequenced material: PBMCs. CDR3 coding DNA: TGTGCCACCAGCAGAGCGTTAGAGGGTTTTGCCCCCAATTTT. This gives the protein CATSRALEGFAPNF. Full variable domain (outside the CDR3, taken from reference TRBV15 and TRBJ1-3): DAMVIQNPRYQVTQFGKPVTLSCSQTLNHNVMYWYQQKSSQAPKLLFHYYDKDFNNEADTPDNFQSRRPNTSFCFLDIRSPGLGDTAMYLCATSRALEGFAPNFGEGSWLTVV.